Listed here is a single T cell receptor (beta chain). No antigen is known for it. The entry originates in a study of shared clonotypes between healthy human individuals. Study at large: Aged between 18 and 49, the donors were a couple of women and a few men.

The authors distributed each subset's genomic DNA evenly over several immunoSEQ plates. Repertoires were generated with immunoSEQ multiplex PCR, while TCRdb's copy carries only in-frame clones and drops some. Here the sample spans about 1.1 million clones, approximately 80% being singletons. Overall study results and limits: Shared across several donors were roughly 4.8% of the naive CD4 clonotypes. Clonotypes not shared had lower generation probabilities than those common to all four donors.

Trimming removed 7 bases at V and 2 bases at J, with 10 bases between. CDR1 is SQVTM and CDR2 is ANQGSEA in the germline V gene. This CDR3 region has 12 residues. Sequencing was carried out using memory CD4+ T cells from PBMCs. Subset indicated: CD45RA-negative fraction. The TCR comes from a man aged 18 to 30 in good health. Some clones in this sample may be carry-over from other donors' samples. The chain links TRBV29-1 to TRBJ2-3; D gene ambiguous. CDR3 loop: CSAVPSTDTQYF. CDR3 DNA: TGCAGCGCGGTGCCGTCCACAGATACGCAGTATTTT.